Each of the 17 T cell receptor beta chains below was sequenced from the same sample in a study of CD8 T cells in ankylosing spondylitis. Study outcomes and limitations: A motif of eight or nine highly homologous TCR beta variants was seen as apparently characteristic of ankylosing spondylitis blood.

TCRdb called the 5' RACE reads again in MiXCR, with one record for every CDR3 protein. The sample holds around 770,000 distinct CDR3 sequences, about 11% seen once. These receptors have no known antigen. The specimen was blood, either unsorted or a sorted T cell fraction (not recorded which). The receptors stem from a male donor with ankylosing spondylitis.

This clonotype occurred a few times. The rearrangement links TRBV4-3 to TRBJ1-5; tentative D call: TRBD1 (6 bases). From germline, CDR1 is LGHNA and CDR2 YSLEER. The CDR3 contains 16 residues. V lost 5 bases and J lost 2, with 16 bases in between. This chain's CDR3 is CASSSQAGAGNQPQHF. The CDR3 DNA reads as TGCGCCAGCAGCTCGCAGGCGGGGGCGGGCAATCAGCCCCAGCATTTT.

V and J are TRBV18 and TRBJ2-5; D gene uncertain. V dropped 0 bases and J dropped 5 bases, with 10 bases sitting between them. This CDR3 is 14 amino acids long. From germline, CDR1 is KGHSH and CDR2 LQKENI. The CDR3 DNA reads TGTGCCAGCTCACCACCCCACTATTTGGAGACCCAGTACTTC. Protein sequence: CASSPPHYLETQYF.

The chain is built from TRBV9 and TRBJ2-1; D is unclear. The length of the CDR3 is 15 residues. The germline V gene has CDR1 SGDLS and CDR2 YYNGEE. Trimming removed 0 bases at V and 1 base at J, with 8 bases between. This chain's CDR3 is CASSVGVGSYNEQFF. CDR3 DNA sequence: TGTGCCAGCAGCGTAGGGGTAGGTTCCTACAATGAGCAGTTCTTC.

Points on this clonotype: The junction and the germline gene differ at one end; a read error may be behind it. The chain has TRBV7-7 and TRBJ2-7; 7 positions match TRBD1. This CDR3 comprises 15 residues. Germline V CDR1 and CDR2: SSHAT, FNYEAQ (reference sequence). The CDR3 loop reads CASSLTPGGSGEQYF. Written as DNA, the CDR3 is TGTGCTAGCAGCTTAACCCCAGGGGGATCGGGCGAGCAGTACTTC.

The chain is built from TRBV20-1 and TRBJ1-5; unclear D gene. Germline-derived CDR1 and CDR2 are DFQATT and SNEGSKA (reference sequence). The CDR3 sequence is 14 residues long. V lost 3 bases to trimming and J lost 4 bases, with 13 bases between them. CDR3 loop: CSASLLTINQPQHF. CDR3 nucleotides: TGCAGTGCTAGTCTACTGACGATTAATCAGCCCCAGCATTTT.

This clonotype came up many times. V is TRBV5-1 and J is TRBJ1-1; D is possibly TRBD1 (5 bases). The CDR3 is 14 amino acids. Germline lookup yields CDR1 SGHRS and CDR2 YFSETQ. The ends were cut back, 2 bases at V and 3 bases at J, with 11 bases in the middle. The chain's CDR3 is CASSLFRADTEAFF. The CDR3 DNA is TGCGCCAGCAGCTTATTCAGGGCCGACACTGAAGCTTTCTTT.

This clonotype has only a few counts. CDR3 bases: TGTGCCAGCAGTGATGCGGGCCAGGGGACCAACGTCCTGACTTTC. Its protein is CASSDAGQGTNVLTF. The V call is TRBV2, the J call TRBJ2-6; TRBD1 might be the D (6 bases). Trimming took off 3 bases at V and 8 bases at J, with 14 bases between the two ends. The CDR3 is 15 residues long. The germline CDR1 and CDR2 sequences are SNHLY and FYNNEI.

This clonotype has more than one count but fewer than ten. The rearrangement uses TRBV5-6 and TRBJ2-7; D might be TRBD1 or TRBD2, each matching 5 bases. The germline CDR1 and CDR2 sequences are SGHDT and YYEEEE. Between the trimmed V and J ends, which lost 3 bases and 3 bases, there was a span of 10 bases. The CDR3 is 13 amino acids. The CDR3 nucleotides read TGTGCCAGCAGCTCGGGACCCTTCTACGAGCAGTACTTC. It is translated as CASSSGPFYEQYF. The full variable domain, rest sourced from reference TRBV5-6 and TRBJ2-7, is DAGVTQSPTHLIKTRGQQVTLRCSPKSGHDTVSWYQQALGQGPQFIFQYYEEEERQRGNFPDRFSGHQFPNYSSELNVNALLLGDSALYLCASSSGPFYEQYFGPGTRLTVT.

The rearrangement uses TRBV5-4 and TRBJ2-7; D is perhaps TRBD1 (6 bases). The CDR3 is 13 amino acids. The ends were cut back, 4 bases at V and 2 bases at J, with 10 bases in the middle. The germline gives CDR1 SGHNT, CDR2 YYREEE (reference sequence). The CDR3 DNA sequence: TGTGCCAGCAGCCCGAGGGGGACCTACGAGCAGTACTTC. Translation: CASSPRGTYEQYF. The variable domain in full, completed from reference TRBV5-4 and TRBJ2-7, reads ETGVTQSPTHLIKTRGQQVTLRCSSQSGHNTVSWYQQALGQGPQFIFQYYREEENGRGNFPPRFSGLQFPNYSSELNVNALELDDSALYLCASSPRGTYEQYFGPGTRLTVT.

This clonotype was counted only a few times. The chain uses TRBV20-1 and TRBJ2-7, with 11 bases matching TRBD1. Germline-derived CDR1 and CDR2 are DFQATT and SNEGSKA (reference sequence). There are 14 residues in the CDR3. V shed 7 bases, J shed 0 bases, and the junction held 5 bases outside the gene matches. DNA of the CDR3: TGCAGTGGAACCGGGACAGGGGGCTCCTACGAGCAGTACTTC. Protein: CSGTGTGGSYEQYF.

This clonotype was seen a handful of times. This chain links TRBV6-2 or TRBV6-3 with TRBJ2-7, with D tentatively TRBD1 (6 bases). Germline V gives CDR1 MNHEY, CDR2 SVGEGT. The CDR3 has 15 residues. Trimming removed 5 bases at V and 7 bases at J, with 21 bases between. CDR3 in DNA: TGTGCCAGCAGTCCCTTTCTGACAGGCGATCCGGAGCAGTACTTC. It is translated as CASSPFLTGDPEQYF.

The gene calls are TRBV5-1 and TRBJ2-5; the match to TRBD2 covers 8 bases. The CDR3 has 14 residues. The V segment lost 2 bases and the J segment 3 bases; nucleotides outside the gene matches: 3. From germline, CDR1 is SGHRS and CDR2 YFSETQ. The CDR3 region is CASSFSGAEETQYF. The CDR3 bases are TGCGCCAGCAGCTTTAGCGGGGCAGAAGAGACCCAGTACTTC.

In its sample, this clonotype was seen many times. The junction differs from germline at one of its ends, possibly a read error. This chain uses TRBV5-1 with TRBJ1-1; unclear D gene. CDR3 length equals 11 residues. CDR1 SGHRS and CDR2 YFSETQ come from the germline V gene. DNA of the CDR3: TGCGCCAGCAGCTTGAACAGTGAAGCTTTCTTT. It codes for CASSLNSEAFF. The variable domain in full, with the rest retrieved from reference TRBV5-1 and TRBJ1-1, is KAGVTQTPRYLIKTRGQQVTLSCSPISGHRSVSWYQQTPGQGLQFLFEYFSETQRNKGNFPGRFSGRQFSNSRSEMNVSTLELGDSALYLCASSLNSEAFFGQGTRLTVV.

The gene calls are TRBV4-3 and TRBJ1-5, with D maybe TRBD1 (5 bases). Trimming stripped 0 bases from V and 5 bases from J, with 8 bases between. This CDR3 contains 14 residues. Germline V gene sequence: CDR1 LGHNA, CDR2 YSLEER. CDR3 bases: TGCGCCAGCAGCCAAGAATTAGGGGATCAGCCCCAGCATTTT. Translating gives CASSQELGDQPQHF.

This clonotype was seen many times. The chain uses TRBV4-3 and TRBJ2-3, with D hard to call. Germline values: CDR1 LGHNA, CDR2 YSLEER. This CDR3 comprises 14 residues. V dropped 5 bases and J dropped 6 bases, with 15 bases sitting between them. The CDR3 spells CASSFRAPADTQYF. For the CDR3, the DNA is TGCGCCAGCAGCTTCCGAGCGCCGGCCGATACGCAGTATTTT.

V is TRBV24-1 and J is TRBJ2-1; TRBD1 aligns across 8 bases. Per the germline V gene, CDR1 is KGHDR and CDR2 is SFDVKD. This CDR3 region has 14 residues. The junction had 5 bases not matched to a gene; V was cut back by 4 bases and J by 7 bases. CDR3: CATSEANRGNEQFF. CDR3 coding DNA: TGTGCCACCAGTGAGGCCAACAGGGGGAATGAGCAGTTCTTC.

In this sample, this clonotype turned up a few times. The chain carries TRBV11-2 and TRBJ2-5; 9 bases fit TRBD1. The ends lost 5 bases at V and 6 bases at J; junction bases unmatched: 7. CDR3 length: 14 residues. The germline V gene has CDR1 SGHAT and CDR2 FQNNGV. CDR3 in amino acids: CASSLDRGGKTQYF. DNA of the CDR3: TGTGCCAGCAGCCTGGACAGGGGAGGGAAGACCCAGTACTTC.